A single sample is the source of the 25 T cell receptor beta chains below, sequenced in a study of T-cell reconstitution after alpha-beta-depleted transplantation in children. TCRbeta library construction was performed incorporating unique molecular identifiers. One entry per CDR3 protein results from TCRdb running MiXCR on the PCR reads. The data contain some 95,000 distinct CDR3 sequences, about 22% of them singletons. Source: PBMCs, taken before TCRalphabeta/CD19-depleted stem cell transplant. The receptors stem from a boy younger than 10 with acute lymphoblastic leukemia, due to receive a stem cell transplant.

This clonotype was observed at least ten times. The rearrangement links TRBV20-1 to TRBJ1-5, with 8 bases that match TRBD1. V gave up 5 bases and J gave up 0 bases; unmatched junction bases: 9. The CDR3 contains 16 residues. Germline CDR1 DFQATT, CDR2 SNEGSKA (reference sequence). CDR3 DNA sequence: TGCAGTGCTGCCCCCCGGGACAGGTATAGCAATCAGCCCCAGCATTTT. This encodes CSAAPRDRYSNQPQHF.

The table lists this clonotype with many counts. The genes are TRBV2 and TRBJ2-3; maybe TRBD2 (5 bases). The CDR3 extends over 13 amino acids. Trimming removed 1 base at V and 8 bases at J, with 10 bases between. The V gene's germline CDR1 is SNHLY and CDR2 FYNNEI. The CDR3 spells CASSEVSRGTQYF. The CDR3 bases are TGTGCCAGCAGTGAAGTATCCCGGGGTACGCAGTATTTT. The full variable domain, rest sourced from reference TRBV2 and TRBJ2-3, is EPEVTQTPSHQVTQMGQEVILRCVPISNHLYFYWYRQILGQKVEFLVSFYNNEISEKSEIFDDQFSVERPDGSNFTLKIRSTKLEDSAMYFCASSEVSRGTQYFGPGTRLTVL.

This clonotype was picked up a small number of times. The V and J genes are TRBV5-1 and TRBJ2-2; D is perhaps TRBD1 or TRBD2 (6 bases each). The CDR3 is made up of 16 amino acids. The ends were cut back, 4 bases at V and 5 bases at J, with 18 bases in the middle. Per germline, CDR1 SGHRS and CDR2 YFSETQ. In nucleotides, the CDR3 is TGCGCCAGCAGCCCCCTAGCCGGAGGGGGTACCGGGGAGCTGTTTTTT. Encoded protein: CASSPLAGGGTGELFF.

This clonotype was seen repeatedly, ten times or more. The chain joins TRBV20-1 to TRBJ2-2; TRBD2 matches at 11 bases. The CDR3 contains 14 residues. Germline assignment: CDR1 DFQATT and CDR2 SNEGSKA (reference sequence). J was trimmed by 3 bases and V by 3 bases; bases with no gene match: 0. The CDR3 region has the DNA TGCAGTGCTAGGGGACTAGCGGACACCGGGGAGCTGTTTTTT. The encoded protein is CSARGLADTGELFF.

The genes are TRBV4-3 and TRBJ2-7; TRBD1 is a possible D gene (6 bases). In germline, CDR1 is LGHNA, CDR2 YSLEER. This CDR3 region has 14 residues. V dropped 3 bases and J dropped 5 bases, with 14 bases sitting between them. The CDR3 region has the DNA TGCGCCAGCAGCCAGAGGGGGTTTGGCCACGAGCAGTACTTC. Protein product: CASSQRGFGHEQYF.

The DNA of the CDR3 is TGTGCCAGCCGTTTTGGGACAGGGGGAAATGAAAAACTGTTTTTT. This encodes CASRFGTGGNEKLFF. V usage is TRBV2 and J usage is TRBJ1-4; TRBD1 agrees at 11 bases. J lost 5 bases, V lost 8 bases, and 7 bases had no gene match. Per germline, CDR1 SNHLY and CDR2 FYNNEI. The CDR3 contains 15 residues. Using reference TRBV2 and TRBJ1-4 for the parts outside the CDR3, the full variable domain is EPEVTQTPSHQVTQMGQEVILRCVPISNHLYFYWYRQILGQKVEFLVSFYNNEISEKSEIFDDQFSVERPDGSNFTLKIRSTKLEDSAMYFCASRFGTGGNEKLFFGSGTQLSVL.

This clonotype was seen only a few times. This sequence joins TRBV4-2 and TRBJ2-5, with 7 bases that match TRBD2. The V segment lost 5 bases and the J segment 5 bases; nucleotides outside the gene matches: 5. Germline CDR1 and CDR2: LGHNA and YNFKEQ. This CDR3 spans 13 amino acids. The CDR3: CASSGLAEETQYF. The CDR3 DNA reads TGTGCCAGCAGCGGGCTAGCGGAGGAGACCCAGTACTTC.

In its sample, this clonotype was seen a few times. The CDR3 sequence: CASSPYRNNEQFF. The CDR3 nucleotides are TGTGCCAGCAGCCCCTACAGGAACAATGAGCAGTTCTTC. This chain links TRBV7-2 with TRBJ2-1; TRBD1 is a possible D gene (5 bases). With 5 bases removed from V and 5 bases from J, the gap between germline ends came to 10 bases. The CDR3 covers 13 residues. CDR1 SGHTA and CDR2 FQGNSA come from the germline V gene. Full variable domain (remainder filled in from reference TRBV7-2 and TRBJ2-1): GAGVSQSPSNKVTEKGKDVELRCDPISGHTALYWYRQSLGQGLEFLIYFQGNSAPDKSGLPSDRFSAERTGGSVSTLTIQRTQQEDSAVYLCASSPYRNNEQFFGPGTRLTVL.

This chain links TRBV5-1 with TRBJ2-2; 7 positions match TRBD1. CDR1 and CDR2 (germline): SGHRS, YFSETQ. The CDR3 has 14 amino acids. J gave up 7 bases and V 0 bases, and 3 bases lay outside the gene matches. The CDR3 sequence: CASSLGQGNGELFF. Here the CDR3 DNA reads TGCGCCAGCAGCTTGGGACAGGGTAACGGGGAGCTGTTTTTT. Drawing the rest from reference TRBV5-1 and TRBJ2-2, the complete variable domain is KAGVTQTPRYLIKTRGQQVTLSCSPISGHRSVSWYQQTPGQGLQFLFEYFSETQRNKGNFPGRFSGRQFSNSRSEMNVSTLELGDSALYLCASSLGQGNGELFFGEGSRLTVL.

For this clonotype: The conserved final phenylalanine or tryptophan is absent from the CDR3, which likely points to a read error. This sequence joins TRBV20-1 and TRBJ1-6; tentative D call: TRBD1 (5 bases). The CDR3 consists of 13 residues. CDR1 is DFQATT, CDR2 SNEGSKA, per germline (reference sequence). Trimming removed 6 bases from V and 10 bases from J, with 16 bases in between. CDR3 coding DNA: TGCAGTGCCGAGGGGCAGGTGGACTCACCCCTCCACTTA. Its protein product is CSAEGQVDSPLHL.

The CDR3 spells CASSLKFTNTEAFF. The CDR3, as DNA: TGCGCCAGCAGCTTGAAGTTCACGAACACTGAAGCTTTCTTT. This sequence joins TRBV5-1 and TRBJ1-1, with D unresolved. This CDR3 region has 14 residues. Germline assignment: CDR1 SGHRS and CDR2 YFSETQ. Trimming took off 1 base at V and 1 base at J, with 8 bases between the two ends.

This clonotype appeared a few times. The chain combines TRBV5-1 with TRBJ2-1; D possibly matches TRBD1 or TRBD2 (5 bases each). V lost 2 bases, J lost 8 bases, and 17 bases lay in between. Germline V gene sequence: CDR1 SGHRS, CDR2 YFSETQ. The CDR3 runs to 15 residues. CDR3 sequence (DNA): TGCGCCAGCAGCTTCCGGGACGGAGGCCGGGATGAGCAGTTCTTC. It is translated as CASSFRDGGRDEQFF.

This clonotype was observed a few times. The rearrangement links TRBV7-8 to TRBJ2-7, with TRBD2 identical over 8 bases. The CDR3 runs 14 residues. Germline-derived CDR1 and CDR2 are SGHVS and FQNEAQ. J was trimmed by 12 bases and V by 5 bases; bases with no gene match: 15. CDR3 residues: CASSQTSGGPEGYF. In DNA form, the CDR3 reads TGTGCCAGCAGCCAAACTAGCGGAGGGCCCGAGGGGTACTTC.

The rearrangement uses TRBV5-1 and TRBJ2-1; D might be TRBD2 (6 bases). Germline V gene data show CDR1 as SGHRS and CDR2 as YFSETQ. The CDR3 is 13 amino acids. V was cut by 0 bases and J by 8 bases, with 9 bases left in between. This CDR3 is CASSLASDHEQFF. The CDR3 DNA sequence: TGCGCCAGCAGCTTGGCTAGCGACCATGAGCAGTTCTTC.

In this sample, this clonotype turned up a few times. The V and J genes are TRBV20-1 and TRBJ2-2, with D maybe TRBD1 (6 bases). Trimming removed 6 bases from V and 3 bases from J, with 14 bases in between. The CDR3 totals 14 residues. Per the germline V gene, CDR1 is DFQATT and CDR2 is SNEGSKA (reference sequence). CDR3 sequence reads: CSALDRKDTGELFF. For the CDR3, the DNA is TGCAGTGCCCTGGACAGAAAGGACACCGGGGAGCTGTTTTTT.

There are a few counts of this clonotype. The chain couples TRBV5-1 to TRBJ2-1; D possibly corresponds to TRBD2 (5 bases). The CDR3 spans 12 residues. The germline V gene has CDR1 SGHRS and CDR2 YFSETQ. V was trimmed by 1 base and J by 12 bases, leaving 11 bases between them. The CDR3 sequence: CASSLSGNRQFF. The CDR3 DNA reads as TGCGCCAGCAGCTTGAGCGGCAACCGGCAGTTCTTC.

This clonotype was recorded a few times. This rearrangement joins TRBV18 to TRBJ2-7; no clear D. The ends were cut back, 3 bases at V and 7 bases at J, with 13 bases in the middle. This CDR3 has 13 residues. Germline values: CDR1 KGHSH, CDR2 LQKENI. The CDR3 sequence: CASSPTHGLEQYF. CDR3 nucleotide sequence: TGTGCCAGCTCACCCACCCACGGGCTGGAGCAGTACTTC.

This clonotype was observed a handful of times. The chain joins TRBV29-1 to TRBJ2-2; D gene uncertain. The CDR3 covers 15 residues. Germline V gives CDR1 SQVTM, CDR2 ANQGSEA. V was cut by 2 bases and J by 0 bases, with 10 bases left in between. The CDR3 sequence: CSVEIARTNTGELFF. The CDR3 bases are TGCAGCGTTGAAATAGCCAGAACGAACACCGGGGAGCTGTTTTTT.

This CDR3 is CASSLGRVRTEAFF. In DNA, the CDR3 is TGTGCCAGCAGCCTAGGACGGGTTCGCACTGAAGCTTTCTTT. This chain joins TRBV3-1 and TRBJ1-1, with no clear D. From germline, CDR1 is LGHDT and CDR2 YNNKEL (reference sequence). The V end lost 4 bases, the J end lost 4 bases, and 13 bases lay between the germline ends. CDR3 length: 14 amino acids. Full variable domain (remainder filled in from reference TRBV3-1 and TRBJ1-1): DTAVSQTPKYLVTQMGNDKSIKCEQNLGHDTMYWYKQDSKKFLKIMFSYNNKELIINETVPNRFSPKSPDKAHLNLHINSLELGDSAVYFCASSLGRVRTEAFFGQGTRLTVV.

J is TRBJ2-5 and V is TRBV28; D call uncertain. V lost 8 bases and J 4 bases, leaving 14 bases between the germline ends. This CDR3 region has 13 residues. Germline CDR1 and CDR2: MDHEN and SYDVKM. This CDR3 reads CASGRRPRETQYF. In nucleotides, the CDR3 is TGTGCCAGCGGTCGGCGCCCCCGAGAGACCCAGTACTTC.

This clonotype was found a few times. This chain links TRBV5-1 with TRBJ2-7; no reliable D call. The germline V gene encodes CDR1 SGHRS and CDR2 YFSETQ. CDR3 length: 11 residues. V gave up 4 bases and J gave up 5 bases, with 7 bases separating them. CDR3 sequence (DNA): TGCGCCAGCAGCGGCGGCGACGAGCAGTACTTC. The encoded protein is CASSGGDEQYF.

This clonotype was observed a handful of times. The J gene is TRBJ2-1, the V gene TRBV6-4, with 7 bases lining up with TRBD2. From germline, CDR1 is MRHNA and CDR2 SNTAGT. The CDR3 is 15 amino acids. V shed 4 bases and J 8 bases; nucleotides not matched to a gene: 11. This CDR3 reads CASSVLAEGPYEQFF. In DNA form, the CDR3 reads TGTGCCAGCAGTGTCCTAGCGGAGGGGCCCTATGAGCAGTTCTTC.

The chain joins TRBV6-5 to TRBJ2-3; D perhaps matches TRBD2 (5 bases). Trimming took off 2 bases at V and 5 bases at J, with 11 bases between the two ends. The CDR3 extends over 14 amino acids. Looked up from germline, CDR1 is MNHEY and CDR2 is SVGAGI. The CDR3 DNA follows: TGTGCCAGCAGTTACGGACTCAGTGGAGATACGCAGTATTTT. Protein product: CASSYGLSGDTQYF.

The chain uses TRBV7-7 and TRBJ2-2; 8 bases are shared with TRBD2. V shed 5 bases, J shed 5 bases, and the junction held 1 base outside the gene matches. The CDR3 spans 13 residues. Germline CDR1 and CDR2: SSHAT and FNYEAQ (reference sequence). The CDR3 bases are TGTGCCAGCAGCGGGACTAGGACCGGGGAGCTGTTTTTT. This codes for CASSGTRTGELFF.

The V gene is TRBV4-1, the J gene TRBJ1-1; TRBD1 might be the D (5 bases). CDR3 length equals 17 residues. V lost 0 bases, J lost 0 bases, and 14 bases lay in between. Germline lookup yields CDR1 MGHRA and CDR2 YSYEKL. The CDR3 bases are TGCGCCAGCAGCCAAGATCTATGGGGCAGGGTGAACACTGAAGCTTTCTTT. As protein: CASSQDLWGRVNTEAFF.